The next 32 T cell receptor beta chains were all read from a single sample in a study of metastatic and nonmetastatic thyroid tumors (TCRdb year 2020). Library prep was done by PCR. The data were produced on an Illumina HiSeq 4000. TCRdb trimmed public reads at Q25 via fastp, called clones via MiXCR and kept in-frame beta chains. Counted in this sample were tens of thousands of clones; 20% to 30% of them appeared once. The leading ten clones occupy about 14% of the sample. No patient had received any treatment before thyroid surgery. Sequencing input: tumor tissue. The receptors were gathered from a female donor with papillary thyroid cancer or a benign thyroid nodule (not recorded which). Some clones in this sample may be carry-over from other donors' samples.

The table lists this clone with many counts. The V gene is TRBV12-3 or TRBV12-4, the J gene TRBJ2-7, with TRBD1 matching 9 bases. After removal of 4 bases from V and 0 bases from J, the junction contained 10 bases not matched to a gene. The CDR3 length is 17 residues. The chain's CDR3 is CASSSNPRTGDSYEQYF. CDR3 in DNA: TGTGCCAGCAGTTCTAATCCCAGGACAGGGGACTCCTACGAGCAGTACTTC.

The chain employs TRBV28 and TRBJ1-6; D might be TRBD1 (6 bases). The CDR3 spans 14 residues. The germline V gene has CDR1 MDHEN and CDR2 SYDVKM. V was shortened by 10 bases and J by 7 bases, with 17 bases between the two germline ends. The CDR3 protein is CANSAGQSNSPLHF. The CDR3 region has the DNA TGTGCCAACTCCGCTGGACAGAGCAATTCACCCCTCCACTTT.

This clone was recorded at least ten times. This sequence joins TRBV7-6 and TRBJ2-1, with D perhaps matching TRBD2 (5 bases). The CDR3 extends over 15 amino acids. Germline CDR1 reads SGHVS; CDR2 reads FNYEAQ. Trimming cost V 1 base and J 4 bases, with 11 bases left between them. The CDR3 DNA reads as TGTGCCAGCAGCTTAGGCCTAGCTTGGTACAATGAGCAGTTCTTC. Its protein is CASSLGLAWYNEQFF. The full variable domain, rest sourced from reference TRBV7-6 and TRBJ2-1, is GAGVSQSPRYKVTKRGQDVALRCDPISGHVSLYWYRQALGQGPEFLTYFNYEAQQDKSGLPNDRFSAERPEGSISTLTIQRTEQRDSAMYRCASSLGLAWYNEQFFGPGTRLTVL.

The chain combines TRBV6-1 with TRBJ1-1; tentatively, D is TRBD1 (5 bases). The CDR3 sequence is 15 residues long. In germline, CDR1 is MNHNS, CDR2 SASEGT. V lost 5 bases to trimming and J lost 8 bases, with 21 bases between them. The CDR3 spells CASSLRDGVFREAFF. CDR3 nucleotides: TGTGCCAGCAGTCTCCGGGACGGTGTCTTTAGGGAAGCTTTCTTT.

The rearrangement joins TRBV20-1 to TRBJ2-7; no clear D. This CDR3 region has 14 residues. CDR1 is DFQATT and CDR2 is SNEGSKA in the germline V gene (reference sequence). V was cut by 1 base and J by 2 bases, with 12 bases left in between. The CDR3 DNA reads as TGCAGTGCTAGAGTGGAAGGAACCGCCTACGAGCAGTACTTC. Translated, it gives CSARVEGTAYEQYF.

CDR3 sequence (DNA): TGTGCCAGCAGCTTGGCGAACCAGGGGCGACCCTGGCATTTT. Translated, it gives CASSLANQGRPWHF. The chain is built from TRBV5-6 and TRBJ1-5; D may be TRBD1 (6 bases). Trimming took 0 bases from V and 15 from J, leaving 19 bases between them. The CDR3 sequence is 14 residues long. Germline assignment: CDR1 SGHDT and CDR2 YYEEEE.

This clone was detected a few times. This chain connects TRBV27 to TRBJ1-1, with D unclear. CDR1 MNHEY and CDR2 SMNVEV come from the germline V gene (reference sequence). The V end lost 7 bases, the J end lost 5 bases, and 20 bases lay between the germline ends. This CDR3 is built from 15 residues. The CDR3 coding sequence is TGTGCCAGCACCCCCTGGGCCTCCCGAACAACTGAAGCTTTCTTT. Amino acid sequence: CASTPWASRTTEAFF.

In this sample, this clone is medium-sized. The CDR3 protein is CASSYVTANEKLFF. Here the CDR3 DNA reads TGTGCCAGCAGTTACGTGACTGCTAATGAAAAACTGTTTTTT. This chain uses TRBV6-2 or TRBV6-3 with TRBJ1-4, with D unresolved. Trimming took off 2 bases at V and 3 bases at J, with 7 bases between the two ends. Germline-derived CDR1 and CDR2 are MNHEY and SVGEGT. There are 14 residues in the CDR3.

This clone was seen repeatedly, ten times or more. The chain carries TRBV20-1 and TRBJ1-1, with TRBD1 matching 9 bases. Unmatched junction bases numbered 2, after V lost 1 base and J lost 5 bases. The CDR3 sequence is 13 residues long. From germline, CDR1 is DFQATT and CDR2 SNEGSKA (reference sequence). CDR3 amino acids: CSARGTGETEAFF. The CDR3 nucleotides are TGCAGTGCTAGAGGGACAGGGGAAACTGAAGCTTTCTTT.

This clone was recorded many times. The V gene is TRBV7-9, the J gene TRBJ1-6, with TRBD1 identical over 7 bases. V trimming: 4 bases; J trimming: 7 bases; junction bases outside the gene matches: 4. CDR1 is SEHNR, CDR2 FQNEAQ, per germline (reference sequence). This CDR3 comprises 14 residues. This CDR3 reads CASSWDSRNSPLHF. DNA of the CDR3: TGTGCCAGCAGCTGGGACAGCCGAAATTCACCCCTCCACTTT.

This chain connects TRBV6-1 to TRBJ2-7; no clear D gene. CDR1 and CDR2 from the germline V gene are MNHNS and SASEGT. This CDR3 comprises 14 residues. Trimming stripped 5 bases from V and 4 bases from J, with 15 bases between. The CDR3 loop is CASSPLQWLYEQYF. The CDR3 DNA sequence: TGTGCCAGCAGTCCCCTACAGTGGTTATACGAGCAGTACTTC.

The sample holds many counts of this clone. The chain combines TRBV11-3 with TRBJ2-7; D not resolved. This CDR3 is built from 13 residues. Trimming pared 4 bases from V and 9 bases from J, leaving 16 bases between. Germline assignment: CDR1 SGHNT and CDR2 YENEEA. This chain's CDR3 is CASSWVHGQAQYF. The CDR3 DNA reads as TGTGCCAGCAGCTGGGTGCACGGCCAGGCGCAGTACTTC.

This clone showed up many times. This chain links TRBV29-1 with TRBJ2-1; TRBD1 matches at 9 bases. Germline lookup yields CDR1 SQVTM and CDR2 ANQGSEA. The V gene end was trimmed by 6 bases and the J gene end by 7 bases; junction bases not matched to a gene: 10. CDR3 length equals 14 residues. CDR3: CSVVTRDRVNEQFF. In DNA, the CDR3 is TGCAGCGTCGTAACCCGGGACAGGGTAAATGAGCAGTTCTTC.

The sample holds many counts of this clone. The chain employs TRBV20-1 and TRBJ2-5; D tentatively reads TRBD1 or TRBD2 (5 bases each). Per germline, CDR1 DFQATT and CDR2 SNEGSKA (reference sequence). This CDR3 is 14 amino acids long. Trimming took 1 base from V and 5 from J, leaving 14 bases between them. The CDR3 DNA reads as TGCAGTGCTAGAGCAAAGGGGCGAGGGGAGACCCAGTACTTC. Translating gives CSARAKGRGETQYF.

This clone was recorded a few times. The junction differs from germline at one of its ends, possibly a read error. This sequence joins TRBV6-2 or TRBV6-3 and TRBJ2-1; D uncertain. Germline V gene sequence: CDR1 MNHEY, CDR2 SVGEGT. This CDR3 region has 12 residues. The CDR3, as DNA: TGTGCCAGCACCGCCATGTGGGATGAGCAGCTCTTC. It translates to CASTAMWDEQLF.

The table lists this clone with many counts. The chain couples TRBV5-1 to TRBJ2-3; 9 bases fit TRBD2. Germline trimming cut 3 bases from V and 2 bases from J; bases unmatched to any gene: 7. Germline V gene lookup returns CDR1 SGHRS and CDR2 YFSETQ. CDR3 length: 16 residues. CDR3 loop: CASSSGTSTYTDTQYF. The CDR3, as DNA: TGCGCCAGCAGCTCCGGGACTAGCACGTACACAGATACGCAGTATTTT. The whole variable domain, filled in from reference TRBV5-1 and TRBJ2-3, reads KAGVTQTPRYLIKTRGQQVTLSCSPISGHRSVSWYQQTPGQGLQFLFEYFSETQRNKGNFPGRFSGRQFSNSRSEMNVSTLELGDSALYLCASSSGTSTYTDTQYFGPGTRLTVL.

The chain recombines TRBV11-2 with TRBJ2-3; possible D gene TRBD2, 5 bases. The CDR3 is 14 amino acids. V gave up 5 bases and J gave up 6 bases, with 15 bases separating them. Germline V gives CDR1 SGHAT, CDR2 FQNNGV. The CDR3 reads CASSPEGQWDTQYF. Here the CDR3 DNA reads TGTGCCAGCAGCCCAGAGGGCCAGTGGGATACGCAGTATTTT. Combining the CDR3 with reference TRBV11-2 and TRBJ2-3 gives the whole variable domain EAGVAQSPRYKIIEKRQSVAFWCNPISGHATLYWYQQILGQGPKLLIQFQNNGVVDDSQLPKDRFSAERLKGVDSTLKIQPAKLEDSAVYLCASSPEGQWDTQYFGPGTRLTVL.

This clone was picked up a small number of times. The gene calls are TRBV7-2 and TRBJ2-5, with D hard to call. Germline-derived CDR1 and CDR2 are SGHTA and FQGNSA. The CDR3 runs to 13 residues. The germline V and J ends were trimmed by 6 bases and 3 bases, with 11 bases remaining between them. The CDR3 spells CASRNEQKETQYF. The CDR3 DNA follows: TGTGCCAGCAGGAACGAACAGAAAGAGACCCAGTACTTC. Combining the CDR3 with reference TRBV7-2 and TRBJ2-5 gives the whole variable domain GAGVSQSPSNKVTEKGKDVELRCDPISGHTALYWYRQSLGQGLEFLIYFQGNSAPDKSGLPSDRFSAERTGGSVSTLTIQRTQQEDSAVYLCASRNEQKETQYFGPGTRLLVL.

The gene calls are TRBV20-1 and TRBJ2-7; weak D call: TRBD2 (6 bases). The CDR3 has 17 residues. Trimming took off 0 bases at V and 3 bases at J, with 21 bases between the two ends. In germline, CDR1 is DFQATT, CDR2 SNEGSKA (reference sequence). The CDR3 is CSARDLGRPCLYYEQYF. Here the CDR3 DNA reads TGCAGTGCTAGAGATCTTGGGAGGCCTTGCCTCTACTACGAGCAGTACTTC.

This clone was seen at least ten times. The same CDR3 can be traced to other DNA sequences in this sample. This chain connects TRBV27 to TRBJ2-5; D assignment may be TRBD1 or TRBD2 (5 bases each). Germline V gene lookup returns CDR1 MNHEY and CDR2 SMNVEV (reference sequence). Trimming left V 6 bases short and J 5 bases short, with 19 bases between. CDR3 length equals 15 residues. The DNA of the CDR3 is TGTGCCAGCAGCCCCGGTGGGGGTTGGGTGGAGACCCAGTACTTC. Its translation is CASSPGGGWVETQYF.

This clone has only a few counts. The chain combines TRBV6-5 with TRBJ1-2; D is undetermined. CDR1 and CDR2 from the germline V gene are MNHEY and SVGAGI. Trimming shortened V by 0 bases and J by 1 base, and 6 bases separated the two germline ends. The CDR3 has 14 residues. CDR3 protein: CASSYSWNNYGYTF. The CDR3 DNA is TGTGCCAGCAGTTACTCGTGGAATAACTATGGCTACACCTTC.

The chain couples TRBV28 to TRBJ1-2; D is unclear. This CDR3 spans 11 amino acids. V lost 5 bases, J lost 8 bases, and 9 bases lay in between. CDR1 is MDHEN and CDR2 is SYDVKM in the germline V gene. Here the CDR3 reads CASSPPGGYTF. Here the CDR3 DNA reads TGTGCCAGCAGTCCCCCGGGGGGCTACACCTTC.

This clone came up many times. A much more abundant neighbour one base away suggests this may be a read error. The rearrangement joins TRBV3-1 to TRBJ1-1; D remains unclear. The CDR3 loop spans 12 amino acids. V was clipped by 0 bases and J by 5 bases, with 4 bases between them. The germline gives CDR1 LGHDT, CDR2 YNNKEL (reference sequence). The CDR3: CASSQDKTEAFF. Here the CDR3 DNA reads TGTGCCAGCAGCCAAGATAAGACTGAAGCTTTCTTT.

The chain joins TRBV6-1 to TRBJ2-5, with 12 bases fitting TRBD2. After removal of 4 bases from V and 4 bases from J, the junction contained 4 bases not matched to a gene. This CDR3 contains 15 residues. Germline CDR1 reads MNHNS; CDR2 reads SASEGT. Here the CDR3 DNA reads TGTGCCAGCAGTGTGACTAGCGGGGGAGCAGAGACCCAGTACTTC. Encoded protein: CASSVTSGGAETQYF.

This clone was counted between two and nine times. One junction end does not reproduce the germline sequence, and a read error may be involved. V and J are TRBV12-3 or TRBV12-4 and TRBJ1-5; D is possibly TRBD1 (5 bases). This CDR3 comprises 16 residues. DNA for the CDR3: TGTGCCGGCAGTATAAGACCCGGGACCCTTAATCAGCCCCAGCATTTT. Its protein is CAGSIRPGTLNQPQHF.

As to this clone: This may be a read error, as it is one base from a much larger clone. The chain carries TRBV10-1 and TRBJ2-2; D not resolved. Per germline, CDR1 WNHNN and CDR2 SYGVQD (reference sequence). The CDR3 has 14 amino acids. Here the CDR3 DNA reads TGCGCCAGCAATGAGAGGCCGAGCACCGGGGAGCTGTTTTTT. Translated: CASNERPSTGELFF.

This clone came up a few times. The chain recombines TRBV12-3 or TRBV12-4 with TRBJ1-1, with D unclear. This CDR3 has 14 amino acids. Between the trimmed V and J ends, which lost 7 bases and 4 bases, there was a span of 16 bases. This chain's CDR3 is CASTKTTKGTEAFF. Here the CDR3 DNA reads TGTGCCAGCACCAAAACGACTAAGGGCACTGAAGCTTTCTTT.

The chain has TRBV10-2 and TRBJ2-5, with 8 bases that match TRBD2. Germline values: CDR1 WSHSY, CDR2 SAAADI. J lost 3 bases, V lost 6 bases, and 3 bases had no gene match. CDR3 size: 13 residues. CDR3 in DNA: TGCGCCAGCAGAACTAGCGGAAAAGAGACCCAGTACTTC. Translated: CASRTSGKETQYF.

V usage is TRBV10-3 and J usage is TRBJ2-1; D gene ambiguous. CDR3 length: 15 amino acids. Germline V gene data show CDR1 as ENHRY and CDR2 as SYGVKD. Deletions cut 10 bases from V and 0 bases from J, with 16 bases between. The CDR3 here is CATHSEQSSYNEQFF. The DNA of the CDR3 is TGTGCCACCCACAGTGAGCAGAGCTCCTACAATGAGCAGTTCTTC.

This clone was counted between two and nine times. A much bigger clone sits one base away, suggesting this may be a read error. The chain's CDR3 is CASSFYKETKYF. CDR3 DNA: TGCGCCAGCAGCTTTTATAAGGAGACCAAGTACTTC. The genes are TRBV5-1 and TRBJ2-5, with no clear D. This CDR3 is built from 12 residues. CDR1 is SGHRS and CDR2 is YFSETQ in the germline V gene.

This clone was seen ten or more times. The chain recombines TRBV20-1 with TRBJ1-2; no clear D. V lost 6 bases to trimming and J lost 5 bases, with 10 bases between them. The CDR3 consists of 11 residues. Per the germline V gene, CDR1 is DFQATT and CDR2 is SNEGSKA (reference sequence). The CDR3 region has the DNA TGCAGTGCCCAAAATCCTTATGGCTACACCTTC. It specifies CSAQNPYGYTF.

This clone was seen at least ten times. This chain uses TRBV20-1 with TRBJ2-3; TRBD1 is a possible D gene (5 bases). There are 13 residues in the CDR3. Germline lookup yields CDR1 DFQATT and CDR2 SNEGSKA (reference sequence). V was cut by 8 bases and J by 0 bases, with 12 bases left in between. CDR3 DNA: TGCAGTATTCAGGGATCTAGCACAGATACGCAGTATTTT. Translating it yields CSIQGSSTDTQYF.